This TCR beta chain is drawn from a study of beta chain features in type 1 diabetes. Across the whole study: Cell yields, gender and age were similar in healthy donors and patients. Study-wide points: Moderately but significantly shorter TCRB CDR3s were found in Type 1 diabetes patients in all four CD4+ subsets.

Germline CDR1 and CDR2: LGHNA and YSLEER. The CDR3 runs to 15 residues. The V and J ends lost 0 bases and 7 bases respectively, with 16 bases between them. The authors reverse transcribed all of the isolated RNA, so sequencing captured expressed TCRB transcripts. Data came from immunoSEQ multiplex PCR; TCRdb stores just in-frame clones and leaves some out. Of roughly 260,000 clones in the sample, just over 20% were seen once. A word on this clone: What it binds is unknown.

The sequencing input was naive CD4+ T cells from blood. The clonotype comes from a woman aged 40 to 55 with type 1 diabetes. The chain recombines TRBV4-3 with TRBJ2-7; perhaps TRBD1 as D (6 bases). The CDR3 loop reads CASSQEGLAGDEQYF. The CDR3 coding sequence is TGCGCCAGCAGCCAAGAGGGCCTAGCAGGGGATGAGCAGTACTTC.